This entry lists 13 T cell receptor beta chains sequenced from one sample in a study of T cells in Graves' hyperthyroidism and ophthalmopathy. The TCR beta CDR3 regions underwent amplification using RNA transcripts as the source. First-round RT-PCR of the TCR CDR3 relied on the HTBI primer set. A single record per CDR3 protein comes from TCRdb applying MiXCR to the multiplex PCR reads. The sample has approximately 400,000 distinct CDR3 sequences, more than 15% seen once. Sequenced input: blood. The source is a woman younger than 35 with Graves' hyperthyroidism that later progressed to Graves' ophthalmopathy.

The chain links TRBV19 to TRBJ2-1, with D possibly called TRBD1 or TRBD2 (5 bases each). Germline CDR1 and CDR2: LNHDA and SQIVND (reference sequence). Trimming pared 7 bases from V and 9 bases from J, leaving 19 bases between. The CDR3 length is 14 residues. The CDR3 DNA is TGTGCCAGTACTCCGGGGCGCAGGGCCAGTGAGCAGTTCTTC. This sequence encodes CASTPGRRASEQFF. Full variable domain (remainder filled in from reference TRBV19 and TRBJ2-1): DGGITQSPKYLFRKEGQNVTLSCEQNLNHDAMYWYRQDPGQGLRLIYYSQIVNDFQKGDIAEGYSVSREKKESFPLTVTSAQKNPTAFYLCASTPGRRASEQFFGPGTRLTVL.

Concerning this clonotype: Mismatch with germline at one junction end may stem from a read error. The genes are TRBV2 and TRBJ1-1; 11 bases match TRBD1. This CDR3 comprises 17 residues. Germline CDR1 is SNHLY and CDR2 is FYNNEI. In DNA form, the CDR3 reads TGTGCCTGCAGTGCTACGGACAGGGGGCGACCCCTCACTGAAGCTTTCTTT. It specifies CACSATDRGRPLTEAFF.

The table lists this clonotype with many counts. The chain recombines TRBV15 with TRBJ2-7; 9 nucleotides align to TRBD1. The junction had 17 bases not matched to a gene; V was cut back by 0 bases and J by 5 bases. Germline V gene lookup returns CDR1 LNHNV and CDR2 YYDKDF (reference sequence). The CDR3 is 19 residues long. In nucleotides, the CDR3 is TGTGCCACCAGCAGAGATCCTCGACCCATCCGGGACAGGGCGAACGAGCAGTACTTC. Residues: CATSRDPRPIRDRANEQYF.

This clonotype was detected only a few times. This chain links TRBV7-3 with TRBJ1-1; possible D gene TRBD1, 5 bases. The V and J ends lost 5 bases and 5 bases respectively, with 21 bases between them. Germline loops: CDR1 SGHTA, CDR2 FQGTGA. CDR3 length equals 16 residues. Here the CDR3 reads CASSTSGVGGRTEAFF. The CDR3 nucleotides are TGTGCCAGCAGCACTTCAGGTGTGGGGGGAAGGACTGAAGCTTTCTTT.

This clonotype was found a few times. The CDR3 nucleotides are TGCAGCGTTCAGGGGTTACTAGCGCCCTACAATGAGCAGTTCTTC. Residues: CSVQGLLAPYNEQFF. The gene calls are TRBV29-1 and TRBJ2-1, with a possible D match to TRBD2 (7 bases). This CDR3 comprises 15 residues. The V gene lost 5 bases and the J gene lost 2 bases, with 16 bases spanning the gap. Germline CDR1 is SQVTM and CDR2 is ANQGSEA.

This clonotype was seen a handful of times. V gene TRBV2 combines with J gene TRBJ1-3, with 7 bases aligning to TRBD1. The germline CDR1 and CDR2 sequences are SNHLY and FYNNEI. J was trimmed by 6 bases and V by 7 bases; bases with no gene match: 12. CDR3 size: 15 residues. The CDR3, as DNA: TGTGCCAGCAACGAACAGGGGAGAAAGGCAAACACCATATATTTT. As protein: CASNEQGRKANTIYF. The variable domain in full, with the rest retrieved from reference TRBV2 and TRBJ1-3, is EPEVTQTPSHQVTQMGQEVILRCVPISNHLYFYWYRQILGQKVEFLVSFYNNEISEKSEIFDDQFSVERPDGSNFTLKIRSTKLEDSAMYFCASNEQGRKANTIYFGEGSWLTVV.

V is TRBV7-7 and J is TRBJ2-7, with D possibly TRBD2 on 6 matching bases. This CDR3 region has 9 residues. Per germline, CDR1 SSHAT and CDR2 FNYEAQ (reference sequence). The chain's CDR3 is CASGCEQYF. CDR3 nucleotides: TGTGCTAGCGGTTGCGAGCAGTACTTC.

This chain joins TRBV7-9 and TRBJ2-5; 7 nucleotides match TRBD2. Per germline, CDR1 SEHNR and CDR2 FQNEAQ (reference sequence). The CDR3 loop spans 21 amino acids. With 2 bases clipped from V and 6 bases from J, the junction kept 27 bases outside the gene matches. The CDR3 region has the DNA TGTGCCAGCAGCTTAAAGGGAGGGTTCCGGGGATCCAGCGGGCGTCCGAAGACCCAGTACTTC. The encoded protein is CASSLKGGFRGSSGRPKTQYF.

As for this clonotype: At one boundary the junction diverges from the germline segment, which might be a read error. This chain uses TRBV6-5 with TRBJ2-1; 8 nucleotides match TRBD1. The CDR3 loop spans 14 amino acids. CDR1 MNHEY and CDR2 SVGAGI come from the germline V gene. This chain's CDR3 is CGSSYLRQGNEQFF. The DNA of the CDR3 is TGTGGCAGCAGTTACTTAAGACAGGGGAATGAGCAGTTCTTC.

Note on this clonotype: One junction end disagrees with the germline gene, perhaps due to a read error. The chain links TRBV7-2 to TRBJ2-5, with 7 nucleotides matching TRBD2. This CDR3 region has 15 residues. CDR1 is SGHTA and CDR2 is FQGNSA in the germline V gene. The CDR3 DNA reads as TGTGCCGGCAGCTTATGGGGGGGAAGTGGGGAGACCCAGTACTTC. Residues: CAGSLWGGSGETQYF.

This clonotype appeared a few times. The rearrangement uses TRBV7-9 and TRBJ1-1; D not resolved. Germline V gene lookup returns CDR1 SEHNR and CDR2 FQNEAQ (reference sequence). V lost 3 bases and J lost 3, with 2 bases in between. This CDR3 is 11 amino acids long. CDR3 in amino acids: CASSFHTEAFF. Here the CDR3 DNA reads TGTGCCAGCAGCTTCCACACTGAAGCTTTCTTT.

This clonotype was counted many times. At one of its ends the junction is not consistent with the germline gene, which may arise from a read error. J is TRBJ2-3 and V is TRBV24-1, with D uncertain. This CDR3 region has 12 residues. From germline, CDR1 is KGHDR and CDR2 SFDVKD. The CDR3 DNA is TGTGACACCTTATCCTGCACAGATACGCAGTATTTT. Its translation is CDTLSCTDTQYF.

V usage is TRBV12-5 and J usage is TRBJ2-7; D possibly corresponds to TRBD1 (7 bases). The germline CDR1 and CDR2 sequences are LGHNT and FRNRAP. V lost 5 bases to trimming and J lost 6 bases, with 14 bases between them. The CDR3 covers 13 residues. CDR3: CASGPGGGGEQYF. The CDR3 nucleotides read TGTGCTAGTGGTCCAGGGGGAGGCGGCGAGCAGTACTTC.